The T cell receptor (beta chain) under discussion was sequenced for a study of T cell repertoires in aging, cancer and after chemotherapy. This CDR3 contains 14 residues. Germline CDR1 and CDR2: MNHEY and SVGEGT. With 0 bases clipped from V and 8 bases from J, the junction kept 4 bases outside the gene matches. Rearranged V-D-J TRB sequences were amplified with a mixed TRB-A/B primer pool. Each CDR3 protein gets one entry after TCRdb re-called the multiplex PCR reads with MiXCR. The sample has approximately 4,600 distinct CDR3 sequences, about 20% seen once. This clonotype is large (0.1 to 1%) within its sample. The template was genomic DNA from peripheral blood, not RNA.

The specimen was blood. V and J are TRBV6-2 or TRBV6-3 and TRBJ2-1; 7 bases match TRBD2. The TCR comes from a human donor in good health. The donor label of this sample is uncertain. The CDR3 reads CASSYSTSSDEQFF. DNA of the CDR3: TGTGCCAGCAGTTACTCGACTAGCAGCGATGAGCAGTTCTTC.